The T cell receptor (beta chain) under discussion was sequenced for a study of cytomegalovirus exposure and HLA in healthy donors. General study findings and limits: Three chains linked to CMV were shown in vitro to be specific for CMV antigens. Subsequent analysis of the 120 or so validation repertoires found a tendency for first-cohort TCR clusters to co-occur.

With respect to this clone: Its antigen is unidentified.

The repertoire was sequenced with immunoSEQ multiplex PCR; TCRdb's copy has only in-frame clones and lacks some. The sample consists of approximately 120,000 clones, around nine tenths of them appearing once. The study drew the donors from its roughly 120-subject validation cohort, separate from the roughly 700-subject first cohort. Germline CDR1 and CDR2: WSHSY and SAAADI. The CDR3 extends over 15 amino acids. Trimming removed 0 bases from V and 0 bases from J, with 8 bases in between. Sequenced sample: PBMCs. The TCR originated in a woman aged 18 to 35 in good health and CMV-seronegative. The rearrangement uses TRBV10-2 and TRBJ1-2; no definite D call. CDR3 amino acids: CASSESYRANYGYTF. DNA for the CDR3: TGCGCCAGCAGTGAGTCATACAGAGCTAACTATGGCTACACCTTC.